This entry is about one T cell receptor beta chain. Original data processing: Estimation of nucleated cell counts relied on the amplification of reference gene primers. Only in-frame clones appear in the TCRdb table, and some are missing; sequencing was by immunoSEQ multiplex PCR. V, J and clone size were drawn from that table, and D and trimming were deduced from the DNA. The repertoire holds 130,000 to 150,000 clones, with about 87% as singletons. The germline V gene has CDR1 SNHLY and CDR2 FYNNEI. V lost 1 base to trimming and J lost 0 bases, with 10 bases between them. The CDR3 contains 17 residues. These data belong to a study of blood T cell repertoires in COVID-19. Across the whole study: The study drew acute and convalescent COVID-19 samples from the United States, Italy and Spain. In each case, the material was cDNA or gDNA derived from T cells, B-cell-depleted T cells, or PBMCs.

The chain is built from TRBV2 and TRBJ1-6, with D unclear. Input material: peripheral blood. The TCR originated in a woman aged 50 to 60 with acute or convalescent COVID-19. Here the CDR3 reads CASSEEEVSSYNSPLHF. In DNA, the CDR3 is TGTGCCAGCAGTGAAGAGGAGGTCAGCTCCTATAATTCACCCCTCCACTTT.